The clone carrying this T cell receptor (beta chain) was seen many times. The antigen is unknown. The data stem from a study of Graves' ophthalmopathy and Graves' hyperthyroidism. Study-wide points: Both an approximately 70% sensitivity and an approximately 72% specificity characterized the model's predictions of ophthalmopathy progression.

V dropped 1 base and J dropped 2 bases, with 7 bases sitting between them. Germline CDR1 is KGHDR and CDR2 is SFDVKD. This CDR3 has 14 residues. The authors amplified TCR beta CDR3 regions, and they did so from RNA transcripts for repertoire sequencing. An initial RT-PCR round employing HTBI primers preceded a second-round multiplex PCR. In TCRdb, the multiplex PCR reads were re-called with MiXCR into one record per CDR3 protein. The sample carries hundreds of thousands of distinct CDR3 sequences, roughly 14% recorded once. The sample consisted of peripheral blood. V and J are TRBV24-1 and TRBJ1-2, with D hard to call. The clonotype was recovered from a woman aged 18-35 years with stable Graves' hyperthyroidism. The CDR3 bases are TGTGCCACCAGTGATTTTGAGATAAACTATGGCTACACCTTC. It yields the protein CATSDFEINYGYTF.